This T cell receptor (beta chain) was found in a study of T cell responses to AZD1222 COVID-19 vaccine. Overall study context: Second-dose timings of about 4 or about 12 weeks were pooled. Study conclusions and caveats: Close to half of all spike-specific TCRs reportedly target regions of the variants that are unmutated. Spike regions recognized by vaccine-associated CD4 TCRs spanned the protein, led by 160-218 and 743-854. Most donors were white British and more were female, and clonal diversity was possibly underestimated.

The CDR3 is made up of 15 amino acids. The V segment lost 2 bases and the J segment 5 bases; nucleotides outside the gene matches: 5. Germline-derived CDR1 and CDR2 are SGHAT and FQNNGV. Clones were sequenced by immunoSEQ multiplex PCR, and TCRdb holds only the in-frame ones, with some missing. The table shows 100,000 to 150,000 clones, with around 92% occurring only once. This clone has just one count. Its specificity is not known. This sample comprised peripheral blood, obtained on day 0 of AZD1222 vaccination. This clonotype was sampled from an adult in good health. This chain connects TRBV11-2 to TRBJ1-4; 7 bases agree with TRBD1. The CDR3 protein is CASSLQGGSNEKLFF. Here the CDR3 DNA reads TGTGCCAGCAGCTTACAAGGGGGCTCAAATGAAAAACTGTTTTTT.